This passage covers 14 T cell receptor beta chains from one sample sequenced in a study of blood T cell repertoires in COVID-19. Profiling relied on immunoSEQ multiplex PCR, and the TCRdb table lists in-frame clones only, not all of them. The sample yields about 280,000 clones, roughly 87% seen once. The sample taken for sequencing was peripheral blood. Every receptor here comes from a human donor in a cohort sampled during active COVID-19.

The chain recombines TRBV3-1 (or the pseudogene TRBV3-2) with TRBJ1-2, with 8 bases identical to TRBD1. Germline CDR1 reads LGHDT; CDR2 reads YNNKEL (reference sequence). This CDR3 region has 16 residues. The V and J ends lost 7 bases and 4 bases, in that order; junction bases with no gene match: 14. The CDR3 is CASTPFSGTGAYGYTF. The CDR3 DNA follows: TGTGCCAGCACCCCATTCTCCGGGACAGGCGCCTATGGCTACACCTTC.

V is TRBV6-2 or TRBV6-3 and J is TRBJ1-5, with a tentative D call TRBD1 (5 bases). Germline V gene lookup returns CDR1 MNHEY and CDR2 SVGEGT. V was cut by 5 bases and J by 4 bases, with 12 bases left in between. The CDR3 sequence is 14 residues long. CDR3 sequence (DNA): TGTGCCAGCAGTCCCCGTAGGGGAAATCAGCCCCAGCATTTT. It specifies CASSPRRGNQPQHF.

J is TRBJ2-3 and V is TRBV11-2, with 8 bases that match TRBD2. Germline V gives CDR1 SGHAT, CDR2 FQNNGV. The CDR3 totals 15 residues. The trim removed 5 bases at V and 2 bases at J, leaving 6 bases unmatched. The CDR3 nucleotides are TGTGCCAGCAGCAAAAGCGGGGGAACCACAGATACGCAGTATTTT. This sequence encodes CASSKSGGTTDTQYF.

The chain recombines TRBV6-2 or TRBV6-3 with TRBJ1-1; D is undetermined. The CDR3 totals 16 residues. Trimming pared 4 bases from V and 1 base from J, leaving 16 bases between. Germline V gives CDR1 MNHEY, CDR2 SVGEGT. The CDR3 is CASSSHPGRGNTEAFF. In DNA form, the CDR3 reads TGTGCCAGCAGTTCCCACCCAGGACGGGGGAACACTGAAGCTTTCTTT.

Concerning this clone: The junction does not match germline at one end; this may be a read error. V and J are TRBV12-3 or TRBV12-4 and TRBJ2-7; D unresolved. This CDR3 has 10 amino acids. CDR3 nucleotide sequence: TGTGCCAGACTCAGACAAAGCAGGTGCTTC. Translated, it gives CARLRQSRCF.

The chain is built from TRBV7-9 and TRBJ2-7; 7 nucleotides line up with TRBD2. The V gene end was trimmed by 1 base and the J gene end by 1 base; junction bases not matched to a gene: 13. Germline assignment: CDR1 SEHNR and CDR2 FQNEAQ (reference sequence). This CDR3 has 18 amino acids. CDR3 sequence: CASSLVRAGAAGSYEQYF. The DNA for the CDR3 is TGTGCCAGCAGCTTAGTCCGCGCGGGAGCCGCGGGGTCCTACGAGCAGTACTTC.

CDR3 DNA sequence: TGTGCCAGCAGTCGTGGGGACACCCTCACGGGTGAGCAGTTCTTC. Protein: CASSRGDTLTGEQFF. V is TRBV6-2 or TRBV6-3 and J is TRBJ2-1; possible D gene TRBD1, 6 bases. V lost 5 bases and J lost 9, with 20 bases in between. The CDR3 contains 15 residues. CDR1 is MNHEY, CDR2 SVGEGT, per germline.

The chain recombines TRBV18 with TRBJ1-6, with a weak D call TRBD1 (6 bases). V was trimmed by 4 bases and J by 6 bases, leaving 13 bases between them. The CDR3 runs 15 residues. Germline CDR1 is KGHSH and CDR2 is LQKENI. CDR3 sequence reads: CASSRTQGVNSPLHF. The CDR3 coding sequence is TGTGCCAGCTCACGAACACAGGGCGTTAATTCACCCCTCCACTTT.

This clone was counted a single time. The rearrangement links TRBV6-5 to TRBJ1-5, with D perhaps TRBD1 (6 bases). The CDR3 is 13 residues long. V lost 6 bases to trimming and J lost 6 bases, with 12 bases between them. CDR1 and CDR2 from the germline V gene are MNHEY and SVGAGI. The CDR3 DNA reads as TGTGCCAGCAGCCAACAGGGTGGTCAGCCCCAGCATTTT. This sequence encodes CASSQQGGQPQHF.

The count of this clone is one. The chain links TRBV28 to TRBJ2-2; 7 bases are shared with TRBD1. J gave up 7 bases and V 5 bases, and 7 bases lay outside the gene matches. The CDR3 contains 14 residues. Per the germline V gene, CDR1 is MDHEN and CDR2 is SYDVKM. Here the CDR3 DNA reads TGTGCCAGCAGTACAACAGGGGAAGTCGGGGAGCTGTTTTTT. Translated, it gives CASSTTGEVGELFF. The variable domain in full, completed from reference TRBV28 and TRBJ2-2, reads DVKVTQSSRYLVKRTGEKVFLECVQDMDHENMFWYRQDPGLGLRLIYFSYDVKMKEKGDIPEGYSVSREKKERFSLILESASTNQTSMYLCASSTTGEVGELFFGEGSRLTVL.

The chain is built from TRBV4-2 and TRBJ2-5, with a possible D match to TRBD2 (5 bases). This CDR3 spans 17 amino acids. Trimming shortened V by 0 bases and J by 5 bases, and 19 bases separated the two germline ends. Germline V gives CDR1 LGHNA, CDR2 YNFKEQ. In DNA form, the CDR3 reads TGTGCCAGCAGCCAAGAGGCACTGCGGGTGCTGGGGGAGACCCAGTACTTC. This sequence encodes CASSQEALRVLGETQYF.

V gene TRBV28 combines with J gene TRBJ1-2, with D possibly matching TRBD1 (6 bases). Trimming stripped 5 bases from V and 7 bases from J, with 11 bases between. The CDR3 consists of 12 residues. Germline V gives CDR1 MDHEN, CDR2 SYDVKM. In DNA, the CDR3 is TGTGCCAGCAGTAGACAGGCTGGTGGCTACACCTTC. Translated, it gives CASSRQAGGYTF.

The chain employs TRBV9 and TRBJ1-6, with TRBD1 matching 7 bases. Germline lookup yields CDR1 SGDLS and CDR2 YYNGEE. The CDR3 loop spans 16 amino acids. The V gene end was trimmed by 4 bases and the J gene end by 7 bases; junction bases not matched to a gene: 11. CDR3 nucleotide sequence: TGTGCCAGCAGCTTCGGGACAGCCCGGGGGAATTCACCCCTCCACTTT. The encoded protein is CASSFGTARGNSPLHF.

The chain links TRBV5-1 to TRBJ2-1, with D hard to call. Trimming took 0 bases from V and 6 from J, leaving 10 bases between them. CDR3 length: 14 residues. Germline values: CDR1 SGHRS, CDR2 YFSETQ. CDR3 residues: CASSLGSSPNEQFF. As DNA, the CDR3 is TGCGCCAGCAGCTTGGGTTCTAGTCCCAATGAGCAGTTCTTC.